The present TCR beta chain was sequenced within a study of circulating CD8 cells and anti-PD-1 response in melanoma. The germline V and J ends were trimmed by 3 bases and 5 bases, with 6 bases remaining between them. The CDR3 length is 12 residues. Germline V gene data show CDR1 as MNHEY and CDR2 as SMNVEV (reference sequence). Each library started from roughly 16 ng of total RNA using the QIAseq Immune Repertoire TCR panel. TCRdb called the reads again in MiXCR, with one record for every CDR3 protein. The data contain around 910 distinct CDR3 sequences, roughly 4.4% of them singletons. General study results and limits: At M1, fewer than 8% of TRB clonotypes appeared in multiple subsets.

By frequency in the sample, this clonotype is large. The antigen is undetermined. Sorting of live CD3+CD8+TCRalphabeta+ cells by PD-1 and/or TIGIT gave four subsets. J is TRBJ2-3 and V is TRBV27; a weak D match, TRBD2 (6 bases). The sequencing here drew on CD8+ T cells from PBMCs, taken at baseline or after one month of anti-PD-1 therapy (not recorded which). The TCR comes from a human donor with melanoma. CDR3 nucleotide sequence: TGTGCCAGCAGTTTCGGGGGAGATACGCAGTATTTT. Protein: CASSFGGDTQYF.